This passage covers 25 T cell receptor beta chains from one sample sequenced in a study of tumor-infiltrating lymphocytes in primary liver carcinoma. Making TCR beta cDNA involved around 540 ng total RNA and a constant-region primer. Slightly modified ARM-PCR, run as three nested multiplex PCR rounds, produced the TCR beta libraries. Two initial PCR rounds of approximately 10 cycles each paired TRBV1-TRBV30 forward primers with a C-beta reverse primer. A single record per CDR3 protein comes from TCRdb applying MiXCR to the multiplex PCR reads. The sample holds about 96,000 distinct CDR3 sequences; less than 70% are singletons and the top ten take roughly 30%. From unsorted bulk tissue weighing roughly 17-31 mg, DNA and RNA were co-extracted. The sequenced sample consisted of tumor-adjacent normal liver tissue. These receptors all come from a man aged 35-49 years with primary liver carcinoma and hepatitis B virus infection.

This clonotype was recorded many times. This chain links TRBV5-4 with TRBJ1-1; unclear D gene. V was cut by 0 bases and J by 0 bases, with 15 bases left in between. Germline CDR1 SGHNT, CDR2 YYREEE (reference sequence). The CDR3 sequence is 17 residues long. CDR3 nucleotides: TGTGCCAGCAGCTTGGAGTCCGGGTCTCCAATGAACACTGAAGCTTTCTTT. This gives the protein CASSLESGSPMNTEAFF.

A word on this clonotype: One junction end does not reproduce the germline sequence, and a read error may be involved. The chain is built from TRBV24-1 and TRBJ2-3; tentative D call: TRBD2 (5 bases). Looked up from germline, CDR1 is KGHDR and CDR2 is SFDVKD. The CDR3 contains 16 residues. The CDR3 nucleotides are TGTGCCTCCAGTGACCCCTTAGGGAGCGACACAGATACGCAGTATTTT. This sequence encodes CASSDPLGSDTDTQYF.

In its sample, this clonotype was seen once. A clone one base away is much larger, so this may be a read error. The genes are TRBV6-5 and TRBJ1-3, with 9 nucleotides matching TRBD1. CDR3 length: 17 amino acids. Germline CDR1 MNHEY, CDR2 SVGAGI. The CDR3 region has the DNA TGTGCCAGCAGTCCCGGGACAGGGTCCTACTCTGGAAACTCCATATATTTT. It codes for CASSPGTGSYSGNSIYF.

In regard to this clonotype: A much larger clone differs by one base, so this may be a read error. Lacking the conserved final phenylalanine or tryptophan, this CDR3 likely reflects a read error. V is TRBV30 and J is TRBJ1-1, with D unresolved. Trimming shortened V by 1 base and J by 1 base, and 10 bases separated the two germline ends. The CDR3 totals 14 residues. CDR1 GTSNPN and CDR2 SVGIG come from the germline V gene (reference sequence). The CDR3 region is CAWSGRGGNTEAFS. CDR3 DNA: TGTGCCTGGAGTGGCCGCGGCGGGAACACTGAAGCTTTCTCT.

Many counts were recorded for this clonotype. The chain combines TRBV5-1 with TRBJ2-5; no clear D gene. Germline V lookup: CDR1 SGHRS, CDR2 YFSETQ. V was trimmed by 5 bases and J by 2 bases, leaving 7 bases between them. This CDR3 region has 12 residues. The CDR3: CASSDGQETQYF. The DNA of the CDR3 is TGCGCCAGCAGTGATGGACAAGAGACCCAGTACTTC.

As to this clonotype: A read error may account for a junction end that differs from germline. As DNA, the CDR3 is TGTAGCGTTGTCAACAGTTCCCGCTACGAGCAGTACTTC. Translating gives CSVVNSSRYEQYF. The rearrangement links TRBV29-1 to TRBJ2-7; perhaps TRBD2 as D (5 bases). This CDR3 is 13 amino acids long. CDR1 and CDR2 (germline): SQVTM, ANQGSEA.

To note about this clonotype: This may arise from a read error, as a much more abundant clone is one base away. The chain links TRBV12-3 or TRBV12-4 to TRBJ2-6; D call uncertain. The CDR3 length is 12 residues. Deletions cut 7 bases from V and 8 bases from J, with 9 bases between. This CDR3 reads CASKENTNVLTF. The CDR3 DNA reads TGTGCCAGCAAGGAAAATACCAACGTCCTGACTTTC.

The chain employs TRBV4-3 and TRBJ2-5, with 10 bases aligning to TRBD2. Trimming cost V 1 base and J 4 bases; bases outside gene matches: 6. The CDR3 covers 16 residues. Per germline, CDR1 LGHNA and CDR2 YSLEER. The CDR3 DNA sequence: TGCGCCAGCAGCCAAGGAGTAGCGGGAGGAGGAGAGACCCAGTACTTC. It codes for CASSQGVAGGGETQYF.

This rearrangement joins TRBV11-2 to TRBJ2-7, with D possibly TRBD2 on 5 matching bases. Looked up from germline, CDR1 is SGHAT and CDR2 is FQNNGV. V lost 6 bases to trimming and J lost 0 bases, with 12 bases between them. This CDR3 has 14 residues. The CDR3 region has the DNA TGTGCCAGCAGTCGTGGCGGGTCCTCCTACGAGCAGTACTTC. As protein: CASSRGGSSYEQYF.

This clonotype appeared a single time. This sequence joins TRBV5-1 and TRBJ2-1, with TRBD2 matching 10 bases. Trimming took 0 bases from V and 10 from J; bases not matched to a gene: 7. The CDR3 totals 15 residues. Germline V CDR1 and CDR2: SGHRS, YFSETQ. Here the CDR3 reads CASSLALAGPKEQFF. The CDR3 DNA reads TGCGCCAGCAGCTTGGCACTAGCGGGGCCCAAAGAGCAGTTCTTC.

This clonotype occurred once. With a much larger clone just one base away, this may be a read error. This chain uses TRBV12-3 or TRBV12-4 with TRBJ1-2; D is uncertain. The CDR3 is made up of 14 amino acids. V lost 10 bases and J lost 8, with 23 bases in between. The CDR3 region is CANTGMAGGYGYTF. The CDR3 bases are TGTGCCAACACCGGGATGGCGGGAGGATACGGCTACACCTTC.

On this clonotype: Possible read error: a much larger clone is one base away. The genes are TRBV10-3 and TRBJ2-7; 13 bases line up with TRBD2. Germline V lookup: CDR1 ENHRY, CDR2 SYGVKD. The CDR3 spans 14 residues. The CDR3 region is CVIMTSGGTYEQYF. The CDR3 region has the DNA TGTGTCATTATGACTAGCGGGGGGACCTACGAGCAGTACTTC.

This clonotype was recorded once. One end of the junction does not line up with germline, which may come from a read error. The chain joins TRBV11-2 to TRBJ2-5; a weak D match, TRBD2 (6 bases). The CDR3 contains 14 residues. The germline V gene has CDR1 SGHAT and CDR2 FQNNGV. DNA of the CDR3: TGTCCCAGTAGCCGGCGGGACTCACATGAGACCCAGTACTTC. The encoded protein is CPSSRRDSHETQYF.

A word on this clonotype: A read error may explain this, as a much larger clone is one base away. The chain uses TRBV10-3 and TRBJ2-3; D may be TRBD2 (5 bases). Looked up from germline, CDR1 is ENHRY and CDR2 is SYGVKD. The CDR3 consists of 14 residues. Trimming took 6 bases from V and 5 from J, leaving 15 bases between them. CDR3 loop: CAIRTAGTGDTQYF. The CDR3 nucleotides are TGTGCCATCAGGACCGCGGGCACCGGAGATACGCAGTATTTT.

The V and J genes are TRBV30 and TRBJ2-5, with TRBD1 as a possible D gene (5 bases). The ends were cut back, 0 bases at V and 5 bases at J, with 19 bases in the middle. Germline V CDR1 and CDR2: GTSNPN, SVGIG (reference sequence). The CDR3 extends over 16 amino acids. CDR3 region: CAWSVRGMGAEETQYF. The DNA of the CDR3 is TGTGCCTGGAGTGTAAGGGGAATGGGCGCGGAGGAGACCCAGTACTTC. Based on the CDR3 plus reference TRBV30 and TRBJ2-5, the full variable domain is SQTIHQWPATLVQPVGSPLSLECTVEGTSNPNLYWYRQAAGRGLQLLFYSVGIGQISSEVPQNLSASRPQDRQFILSSKKLLLSDSGFYLCAWSVRGMGAEETQYFGPGTRLLVL.

This clonotype came up once. DNA of the CDR3: TGTGCCCGCGCCCTAACCGGGTCCAGCTCCTACGAGCAGTACTTC. This codes for CARALTGSSSYEQYF. This chain connects TRBV6-6 to TRBJ2-7, with unresolved D. The CDR3 contains 15 residues. Germline CDR1 reads MNHNY; CDR2 reads SVGAGI (reference sequence). Trimming removed 11 bases from V and 0 bases from J, with 20 bases in between.

V is TRBV13 and J is TRBJ2-7; D possibly corresponds to TRBD2 (6 bases). This CDR3 region has 15 residues. The V end was cut by 2 bases, the J end by 8 bases, with 19 bases between. Germline V lookup: CDR1 PRHDT, CDR2 FYEKMQ (reference sequence). This CDR3 is CASSLSWRVGGKQYF. The CDR3 DNA is TGTGCCAGCAGCTTATCGTGGAGGGTTGGAGGAAAGCAGTACTTC.

V gene TRBV11-1 combines with J gene TRBJ2-7; 7 bases agree with TRBD2. The germline gives CDR1 SGHAT, CDR2 FQDESV (reference sequence). This CDR3 is built from 15 residues. In nucleotides, the CDR3 is TGTGTCAGTAGCGCCCGGGAGGTTGATACCTACGAGCAGTACTTC. It specifies CVSSAREVDTYEQYF.

The chain links TRBV30 to TRBJ2-2; TRBD2 aligns across 8 bases. Germline CDR1 GTSNPN, CDR2 SVGIG (reference sequence). The trim removed 7 bases at V and 6 bases at J, leaving 10 bases unmatched. The CDR3 loop spans 14 amino acids. The CDR3 bases are TGTGCCTCTCTGGGACTAGGCAGCGCCGGGGAGCTGTTTTTT. It specifies CASLGLGSAGELFF.

This clonotype appeared many times. The chain recombines TRBV12-3 or TRBV12-4 with TRBJ2-2, with D possibly being TRBD2 (6 bases). The V end was cut by 3 bases, the J end by 3 bases, with 11 bases between. This CDR3 contains 15 residues. CDR3 amino acids: CASSLRWGDTGELFF. In DNA form, the CDR3 reads TGTGCCAGCAGTTTGAGATGGGGGGACACCGGGGAGCTGTTTTTT.

This clonotype was seen only a few times. A much larger clone is a single base away; this may be a read error. The missing conserved phenylalanine or tryptophan at the end of this CDR3 makes a read error likely. The CDR3 reads CASSEALRNEQYS. CDR3 nucleotide sequence: TGTGCCAGCAGTGAAGCGCTTAGAAACGAGCAGTACTCC. The chain carries TRBV6-1 and TRBJ2-7, with no clear D. Germline values: CDR1 MNHNS, CDR2 SASEGT. The CDR3 has 13 amino acids. Trimming took off 0 bases at V and 5 bases at J, with 8 bases between the two ends.

This clonotype was counted only a few times. The CDR3 DNA sequence: TGTGCCAGCAGCTCAGGGGTGACAATTGTTAATGAAAAACTGTTTTTT. Protein: CASSSGVTIVNEKLFF. This chain joins TRBV7-9 and TRBJ1-4; D is perhaps TRBD1 (6 bases). Between the trimmed V and J ends, which lost 4 bases and 4 bases, there was a span of 16 bases. In germline, CDR1 is SEHNR, CDR2 FQNEAQ (reference sequence). This CDR3 region has 16 residues.

The chain combines TRBV4-2 with TRBJ2-1; tentative D call: TRBD2 (6 bases). This CDR3 region has 16 residues. The germline V and J ends were trimmed by 3 bases and 6 bases, with 18 bases remaining between them. Germline V gene sequence: CDR1 LGHNA, CDR2 YNFKEQ. CDR3 in amino acids: CASSQTTGTGGNEQFF. The CDR3 nucleotides read TGTGCCAGCAGCCAGACCACCGGGACTGGGGGCAATGAGCAGTTCTTC.

To note about this clonotype: Since no conserved phenylalanine or tryptophan closes the CDR3, a read error is the likely cause. The chain employs TRBV28 and TRBJ2-7; 8 nucleotides match TRBD2. J lost 4 bases, V lost 2 bases, and 1 base had no gene match. CDR3 size: 13 residues. The germline gives CDR1 MDHEN, CDR2 SYDVKM. For the CDR3, the DNA is TGTGCCAGCAGTTTAGCTAGCGGGTACGAGCAGTACATC. Translated: CASSLASGYEQYI.

In the case of this clonotype: Lacking the conserved final phenylalanine or tryptophan, this CDR3 likely reflects a read error. The DNA is omitted, as the CDR3 cannot be located on it reliably, and the CDR3 follows TCRdb's listing. The chain joins TRBV11-2 to TRBJ2-2. Germline lookup yields CDR1 SGHAT and CDR2 FQNNGV. Inclusive of both ends, the CDR3 amounts to 14 amino acids. This CDR3 is CASQTPRNTRELLL.